This T cell receptor (beta chain) was captured in a study of blood T cell repertoires in COVID-19. V was clipped by 0 bases and J by 9 bases, with 7 bases between them. The CDR3 is made up of 12 amino acids. Libraries were prepared by immunoSEQ multiplex PCR; TCRdb keeps only in-frame clonotypes and omits some of them. This sample carries a few hundred thousand clones, approximately 88% of them seen once, and the ten largest clones take roughly 3%. J is TRBJ2-3 and V is TRBV12-3 or TRBV12-4; possible D gene TRBD2, 6 bases. This TCR was sampled from a woman between 40 and 50 years old who had been exposed to COVID-19. The sample taken for sequencing was PBMCs or T cells enriched from blood (not recorded which). The CDR3 DNA is TGTGCCAGCAGTTTAGCTACTAGCACGCAGTATTTT. Translated: CASSLATSTQYF.